A selection of T cell receptor beta chains follows, all from one sample in a study of T cell changes during pregnancy in multiple sclerosis. Libraries were prepared by immunoSEQ multiplex PCR; TCRdb keeps only in-frame clonotypes and omits some of them. This sample has roughly 30,000 clones; less than 90% occur once, and the top ten carry around 8.3%. The input for sequencing was CD8+ T cells from peripheral blood mononuclear cells, taken before pregnancy. These receptors were obtained from a female donor with multiple sclerosis, enrolled in a pregnancy study. Both conserved end residues are part of each CDR3. D genes are given only for firm matches. The size entry is marked missing in some rows and otherwise reads once, few, many or a size class.

v_call: TRBV6-4; j_call: TRBJ1-2; d_call: -; clone_size: -; cdr3_aa: CASSDGIGSIYGYTF; cdr3_nt: TGTGCCAGCAGTGACGGAATCGGGAGTATATATGGCTACACCTTC
v_call: TRBV9; j_call: TRBJ1-2; d_call: -; clone_size: -; cdr3_aa: CASSTGTFGYTF; cdr3_nt: TGTGCCAGCAGCACCGGGACATTTGGCTACACCTTC
v_call: TRBV6-1; j_call: TRBJ2-7; d_call: -; clone_size: -; cdr3_aa: CASSEYPGRSYEQYF; cdr3_nt: TGTGCCAGCAGTGAGTACCCCGGGAGAAGCTACGAGCAGTACTTC
v_call: TRBV6-6; j_call: TRBJ2-3; d_call: TRBD2; clone_size: -; cdr3_aa: CASRGERGVTDTQYF; cdr3_nt: TGTGCCTCAAGGGGTGAGCGGGGGGTCACAGATACGCAGTATTTT
v_call: TRBV30; j_call: TRBJ1-6; d_call: TRBD1; clone_size: -; cdr3_aa: CAWSKTGNPYNSPLHF; cdr3_nt: TGTGCCTGGTCTAAGACAGGGAACCCCTATAATTCACCCCTCCACTTT
v_call: TRBV27; j_call: TRBJ1-1; d_call: TRBD1; clone_size: -; cdr3_aa: CASSPTGYNTEAFF; cdr3_nt: TGTGCCAGCAGTCCGACAGGGTATAACACTGAAGCTTTCTTT
v_call: TRBV6-4; j_call: TRBJ2-2; d_call: -; clone_size: -; cdr3_aa: CASSLTGSGELFF; cdr3_nt: TGTGCCAGCAGTTTAACGGGGTCCGGGGAGCTGTTTTTT
v_call: TRBV6-4; j_call: TRBJ2-3; d_call: -; clone_size: -; cdr3_aa: CASSDGGASTDTQYF; cdr3_nt: TGTGCCAGCAGTGACGGGGGGGCAAGCACAGATACGCAGTATTTT
v_call: TRBV6-4; j_call: TRBJ1-5; d_call: -; clone_size: -; cdr3_aa: CASTSGVPGLNQPQHF; cdr3_nt: TGTGCCAGCACTTCAGGGGTCCCCGGCCTCAATCAGCCCCAGCATTTT
v_call: TRBV4-2; j_call: TRBJ2-7; d_call: TRBD2; clone_size: large; cdr3_aa: CASSPGLGEGYEQYF; cdr3_nt: TGTGCCAGCAGCCCGGGACTGGGGGAGGGCTACGAGCAGTACTTC
v_call: TRBV5-4; j_call: TRBJ1-1; d_call: TRBD1; clone_size: -; cdr3_aa: CASSLVTGVKPEAFF; cdr3_nt: TGTGCCAGCAGCTTGGTGACAGGGGTAAAGCCTGAAGCTTTCTTT
v_call: TRBV21-1; j_call: TRBJ1-1; d_call: -; clone_size: -; cdr3_aa: CASSPRDSFMNTEAFF; cdr3_nt: TGTGCCAGCAGCCCCCGGGACAGCTTCATGAACACTGAAGCTTTCTTT
v_call: TRBV12-2; j_call: TRBJ2-5; d_call: -; clone_size: -; cdr3_aa: CASRRRRATSRETQYF; cdr3_nt: TGTGCAAGTCGCAGGCGGAGGGCAACTAGTCGAGAGACCCAGTACTTC
v_call: TRBV27; j_call: TRBJ2-3; d_call: TRBD1; clone_size: -; cdr3_aa: CASSLGDGTGDRQQYF; cdr3_nt: TGTGCCAGCAGTTTAGGAGACGGGACAGGGGATCGGCAGCAGTATTTT
v_call: TRBV5-1; j_call: TRBJ2-7; d_call: -; clone_size: -; cdr3_aa: CASSLKWGAYEQYF; cdr3_nt: TGCGCCAGCAGCCTTAAATGGGGGGCCTACGAGCAGTACTTC
v_call: TRBV6-4; j_call: TRBJ1-1; d_call: -; clone_size: -; cdr3_aa: CASSPGGGGTEAFF; cdr3_nt: TGTGCCAGCAGCCCTGGGGGAGGCGGGACTGAAGCTTTCTTT
v_call: TRBV5-4; j_call: TRBJ1-2; d_call: -; clone_size: -; cdr3_aa: CASSLADDFYGYTF; cdr3_nt: TGTGCCAGCAGCCTCGCCGACGACTTCTATGGCTACACCTTC
v_call: TRBV6-5; j_call: TRBJ1-1; d_call: -; clone_size: -; cdr3_aa: CASSMTLYTEAFF; cdr3_nt: TGTGCCAGCAGTATGACACTTTACACTGAAGCTTTCTTT
v_call: TRBV7-9; j_call: TRBJ1-6; d_call: -; clone_size: -; cdr3_aa: CASSSQLIGSYNSPLHF; cdr3_nt: TGTGCCAGCAGCTCCCAATTGATCGGTTCCTATAATTCACCCCTCCACTTT
v_call: TRBV2; j_call: TRBJ2-3; d_call: TRBD2; clone_size: -; cdr3_aa: CASGEGLGYTQYF; cdr3_nt: TGTGCCAGCGGGGAGGGGCTTGGATATACGCAGTATTTT
v_call: TRBV7-8; j_call: TRBJ2-1; d_call: TRBD2; clone_size: -; cdr3_aa: CASSLTSGGAGEQFF; cdr3_nt: TGTGCCAGCAGTCTGACTAGCGGGGGGGCCGGGGAGCAGTTCTTC
v_call: TRBV7-9; j_call: TRBJ1-3; d_call: -; clone_size: -; cdr3_aa: CASSSPVDSSGNTIYF; cdr3_nt: TGTGCCAGCAGCTCCCCGGTTGATAGCTCTGGAAACACCATATATTTT
v_call: TRBV13; j_call: TRBJ2-7; d_call: TRBD2; clone_size: -; cdr3_aa: CASSSLAGGSYEQYF; cdr3_nt: TGTGCCAGCAGCTCGCTAGCGGGGGGTTCCTACGAGCAGTACTTC
v_call: TRBV5-4; j_call: TRBJ2-7; d_call: TRBD1; clone_size: -; cdr3_aa: CASSSARGHEQYF; cdr3_nt: TGTGCCAGCAGCTCAGCTAGGGGGCACGAGCAGTACTTC
v_call: TRBV7-3; j_call: TRBJ2-1; d_call: TRBD2; clone_size: -; cdr3_aa: CASSFLAGGGVEQFF; cdr3_nt: TGTGCCAGCAGCTTTCTAGCGGGGGGGGGAGTTGAGCAGTTCTTC
v_call: TRBV5-8; j_call: TRBJ2-7; d_call: -; clone_size: once; cdr3_aa: CASSLAGQEGPYEQYF; cdr3_nt: TGTGCCAGCAGCTTGGCAGGGCAGGAAGGTCCCTACGAGCAGTACTTC
v_call: TRBV28; j_call: TRBJ2-7; d_call: -; clone_size: -; cdr3_aa: CASSDKGVPYEQYF; cdr3_nt: TGTGCCAGCAGTGACAAGGGGGTCCCCTACGAGCAGTACTTC
v_call: TRBV5-1; j_call: TRBJ2-7; d_call: TRBD1; clone_size: -; cdr3_aa: CASSLAWTGSFSYEQYF; cdr3_nt: TGCGCCAGCAGCTTGGCCTGGACAGGGAGCTTCTCCTACGAGCAGTACTTC
v_call: TRBV19; j_call: TRBJ1-1; d_call: -; clone_size: -; cdr3_aa: CASSPFGGDEAFF; cdr3_nt: TGTGCCAGCTCCCCCTTCGGAGGGGATGAAGCTTTCTTT
v_call: TRBV27; j_call: TRBJ1-2; d_call: -; clone_size: -; cdr3_aa: CASSSGQRLYGYTF; cdr3_nt: TGTGCCAGCAGTTCTGGACAGAGACTCTATGGCTACACCTTC
v_call: TRBV19; j_call: TRBJ2-1; d_call: -; clone_size: -; cdr3_aa: CASSRTAHNEQFF; cdr3_nt: TGTGCCAGTAGTAGGACAGCCCACAATGAGCAGTTCTTC
v_call: TRBV4-1; j_call: TRBJ2-7; d_call: TRBD2; clone_size: -; cdr3_aa: CASSRVGGIYEQYF; cdr3_nt: TGCGCCAGCAGCCGGGTGGGAGGGATCTACGAGCAGTACTTC
v_call: TRBV30; j_call: TRBJ1-1; d_call: -; clone_size: -; cdr3_aa: CAWRTTGPTEAFF; cdr3_nt: TGTGCCTGGAGGACAACAGGGCCCACTGAAGCTTTCTTT
v_call: TRBV10-3; j_call: TRBJ2-3; d_call: -; clone_size: -; cdr3_aa: CATGWTDTQYF; cdr3_nt: TGTGCCACGGGGTGGACAGATACGCAGTATTTT
v_call: TRBV18; j_call: TRBJ2-4; d_call: -; clone_size: once; cdr3_aa: CASSKGGGPDGDIQYF; cdr3_nt: TGTGCCAGCTCTAAAGGGGGGGGGCCCGATGGCGACATTCAGTACTTC
v_call: TRBV28; j_call: TRBJ2-5; d_call: -; clone_size: -; cdr3_aa: CASRWAGQETQYF; cdr3_nt: TGTGCCAGCAGGTGGGCCGGTCAAGAGACCCAGTACTTC
v_call: TRBV19; j_call: TRBJ1-1; d_call: TRBD1; clone_size: once; cdr3_aa: CASSPTGEDTEAFF; cdr3_nt: TGTGCCAGTAGTCCAACAGGGGAGGACACTGAAGCTTTCTTT
v_call: TRBV9; j_call: TRBJ2-3; d_call: -; clone_size: -; cdr3_aa: CASSVGASPRTDTQYF; cdr3_nt: TGTGCCAGCAGCGTAGGTGCTAGCCCGAGGACAGATACGCAGTATTTT
v_call: TRBV5-1; j_call: TRBJ1-4; d_call: -; clone_size: -; cdr3_aa: CASSSGSGYYRGEKLFF; cdr3_nt: TGCGCCAGCAGCTCTGGGAGTGGATACTACCGAGGTGAAAAACTGTTTTTT
v_call: TRBV6-1; j_call: TRBJ2-7; d_call: -; clone_size: -; cdr3_aa: CASSESGDSSYEQYF; cdr3_nt: TGTGCCAGCAGTGAATCGGGGGACAGCTCCTACGAGCAGTACTTC
v_call: TRBV10-1; j_call: TRBJ1-5; d_call: TRBD1; clone_size: -; cdr3_aa: CASSESNPDRGGQPQHF; cdr3_nt: TGCGCCAGCAGTGAGTCGAATCCGGACAGGGGAGGGCAGCCCCAGCATTTT
v_call: TRBV27; j_call: TRBJ1-5; d_call: -; clone_size: -; cdr3_aa: CASSTSRGEKGQPQHF; cdr3_nt: TGTGCCAGCAGCACGAGCCGCGGGGAAAAGGGACAGCCCCAGCATTTT
v_call: TRBV7-9; j_call: TRBJ2-1; d_call: TRBD2; clone_size: -; cdr3_aa: CASRAGTSLNEQFF; cdr3_nt: TGTGCCAGCAGAGCCGGGACTAGCCTCAATGAGCAGTTCTTC
v_call: TRBV27; j_call: TRBJ1-5; d_call: -; clone_size: once; cdr3_aa: CASSFRPLGNQPQHF; cdr3_nt: TGTGCCAGCAGTTTCCGCCCCCTAGGCAATCAGCCCCAGCATTTT
v_call: TRBV7-8; j_call: TRBJ1-2; d_call: TRBD1; clone_size: -; cdr3_aa: CASSSSGTVFGYTF; cdr3_nt: TGTGCCAGCAGCTCCTCCGGGACAGTGTTTGGCTACACCTTC
v_call: TRBV5-1; j_call: TRBJ2-3; d_call: -; clone_size: -; cdr3_aa: CASSLRGGGDTQYF; cdr3_nt: TGCGCCAGCAGCTTGAGGGGGGGCGGAGATACGCAGTATTTT
v_call: TRBV9; j_call: TRBJ2-3; d_call: TRBD1; clone_size: few; cdr3_aa: CASSGQGRTDTQYF; cdr3_nt: TGTGCCAGCAGCGGACAGGGAAGGACAGATACGCAGTATTTT
v_call: TRBV7-8; j_call: TRBJ2-1; d_call: -; clone_size: -; cdr3_aa: CASTPVRGYNEQFF; cdr3_nt: TGTGCCAGCACCCCGGTCCGGGGCTACAATGAGCAGTTCTTC
v_call: TRBV10-3; j_call: TRBJ1-1; d_call: TRBD1; clone_size: -; cdr3_aa: CAIRTGVEAFF; cdr3_nt: TGTGCCATCAGGACAGGGGTGGAAGCTTTCTTT
v_call: TRBV4-1; j_call: TRBJ2-5; d_call: -; clone_size: -; cdr3_aa: CASSQEADSRETQYF; cdr3_nt: TGCGCCAGCAGCCAAGAAGCCGACAGTCGCGAGACCCAGTACTTC
v_call: TRBV20-1; j_call: TRBJ2-7; d_call: -; clone_size: -; cdr3_aa: CSAATIYEQYF; cdr3_nt: TGCAGTGCTGCAACTATCTACGAGCAGTACTTC
v_call: TRBV5-6; j_call: TRBJ2-1; d_call: -; clone_size: -; cdr3_aa: CASSLLTGVGNEQFF; cdr3_nt: TGTGCCAGCAGCTTGTTAACGGGAGTCGGGAATGAGCAGTTCTTC